The 9 T cell receptor beta chains in this list originate from one sample, sequenced in a study of blood T cell repertoires in COVID-19. Measured with immunoSEQ multiplex PCR; TCRdb has only the in-frame clones, and not every one. The sample holds a few hundred thousand clones, 70% to 90% seen once. Specimen: PBMCs or T cells enriched from blood (not recorded which). Source of these receptors: a young man who had recovered from COVID-19.

V and J are TRBV6-1 and TRBJ1-4; D is unresolved. This CDR3 is built from 14 residues. Trimming pared 1 base from V and 7 bases from J, leaving 10 bases between. Germline V gene sequence: CDR1 MNHNS, CDR2 SASEGT. In DNA, the CDR3 is TGTGCCAGCAGTGAAGTGGCTTGGAGTGAAAAACTGTTTTTT. Translation gives CASSEVAWSEKLFF.

The CDR3 sequence is CAISDIGQDSYNEQFF. Here the CDR3 DNA reads TGTGCCATCAGTGATATCGGACAGGATTCCTACAATGAGCAGTTCTTC. The chain employs TRBV10-3 and TRBJ2-1, with TRBD1 matching over 7 bases. J was trimmed by 1 base and V by 3 bases; bases with no gene match: 6. Germline assignment: CDR1 ENHRY and CDR2 SYGVKD. The CDR3 is 16 residues long.

CDR3 nucleotides: TGCGCCAGCAGCGCCGGACACGGGCGTAACACTGAAGCTTTCTTT. Translated, it gives CASSAGHGRNTEAFF. The V and J genes are TRBV5-1 and TRBJ1-1; TRBD1 is a possible D gene (5 bases). The CDR3 loop spans 15 amino acids. Between the trimmed V and J ends, which lost 4 bases and 2 bases, there was a span of 15 bases. CDR1 SGHRS and CDR2 YFSETQ come from the germline V gene.

This clone was recorded once. The chain is built from TRBV18 and TRBJ2-5; a weak D match, TRBD2 (5 bases). The CDR3 runs to 12 residues. Trimming removed 4 bases from V and 2 bases from J, with 5 bases in between. Germline values: CDR1 KGHSH, CDR2 LQKENI. For the CDR3, the DNA is TGTGCCAGCTCACGGACTCAAGAGACCCAGTACTTC. It yields the protein CASSRTQETQYF.

J is TRBJ1-1 and V is TRBV30, with a weak D call TRBD1 (5 bases). V dropped 4 bases and J dropped 5 bases, with 17 bases sitting between them. The CDR3 runs 14 residues. Germline V gives CDR1 GTSNPN, CDR2 SVGIG (reference sequence). The CDR3 bases are TGTGCCTGGAAAACTCGCAGGGTAAAGACTGAAGCTTTCTTT. Translated: CAWKTRRVKTEAFF.

The CDR3 DNA reads as TGTGCCAGCAGCCAGGGACAGGGAAGTGGCTACACCTTC. This sequence encodes CASSQGQGSGYTF. V gene TRBV11-2 combines with J gene TRBJ1-2; 9 bases map to TRBD1. The length of the CDR3 is 13 residues. The junction had 5 bases not matched to a gene; V was cut back by 5 bases and J by 7 bases. The germline gives CDR1 SGHAT, CDR2 FQNNGV.

The J gene is TRBJ1-5, the V gene TRBV20-1, with D tentatively TRBD1 (6 bases). CDR1 DFQATT and CDR2 SNEGSKA come from the germline V gene (reference sequence). The CDR3 runs to 18 residues. Trimming removed 3 bases at V and 6 bases at J, with 27 bases between. The CDR3 reads CSASAAGAVIFSGQPQHF. CDR3 sequence (DNA): TGCAGTGCTAGTGCGGCGGGGGCTGTTATATTTAGCGGTCAGCCCCAGCATTTT.

This clone appeared a single time. DNA of the CDR3: TGTGCCAGCAGCCAAGGGAGGAGGGCAGATACGCAGTATTTT. Protein: CASSQGRRADTQYF. The chain has TRBV3-1 (or the pseudogene TRBV3-2) and TRBJ2-3, with D perhaps matching TRBD2 (6 bases). The CDR3 is 14 amino acids. V was cut by 1 base and J by 4 bases, with 9 bases left in between. The germline gives CDR1 LGHDT, CDR2 YNNKEL (reference sequence).

The chain combines TRBV9 with TRBJ1-1; the D gene is possibly TRBD1 (5 bases). Looked up from germline, CDR1 is SGDLS and CDR2 is YYNGEE. The CDR3 spans 17 residues. V dropped 1 base and J dropped 1 base, with 17 bases sitting between them. CDR3 region: CASSVSNDRGWNTEAFF. Written as DNA, the CDR3 is TGTGCCAGCAGCGTAAGTAACGATCGGGGGTGGAACACTGAAGCTTTCTTT.